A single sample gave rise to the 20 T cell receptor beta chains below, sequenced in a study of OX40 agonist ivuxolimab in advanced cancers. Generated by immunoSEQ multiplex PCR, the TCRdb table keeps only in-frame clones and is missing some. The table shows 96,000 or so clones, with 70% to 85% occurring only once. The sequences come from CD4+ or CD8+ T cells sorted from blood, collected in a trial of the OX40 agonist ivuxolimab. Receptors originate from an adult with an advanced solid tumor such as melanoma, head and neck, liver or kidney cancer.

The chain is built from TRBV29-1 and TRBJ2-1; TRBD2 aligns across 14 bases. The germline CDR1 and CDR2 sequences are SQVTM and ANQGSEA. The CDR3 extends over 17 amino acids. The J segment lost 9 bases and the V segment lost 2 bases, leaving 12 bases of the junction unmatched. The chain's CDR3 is CSVEKYHGLAGGTEQFF. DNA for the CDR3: TGCAGCGTTGAAAAGTACCACGGACTAGCGGGGGGAACTGAGCAGTTCTTC.

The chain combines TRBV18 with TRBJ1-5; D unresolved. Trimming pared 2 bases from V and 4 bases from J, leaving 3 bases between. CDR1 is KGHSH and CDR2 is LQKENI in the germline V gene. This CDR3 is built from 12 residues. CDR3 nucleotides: TGTGCCAGCTCACCAGAAAATCAGCCCCAGCATTTT. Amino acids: CASSPENQPQHF. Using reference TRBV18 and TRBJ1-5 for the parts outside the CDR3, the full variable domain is NAGVMQNPRHLVRRRGQEARLRCSPMKGHSHVYWYRQLPEEGLKFMVYLQKENIIDESGMPKERFSAEFPKEGPSILRIQQVVRGDSAAYFCASSPENQPQHFGDGTRLSIL.

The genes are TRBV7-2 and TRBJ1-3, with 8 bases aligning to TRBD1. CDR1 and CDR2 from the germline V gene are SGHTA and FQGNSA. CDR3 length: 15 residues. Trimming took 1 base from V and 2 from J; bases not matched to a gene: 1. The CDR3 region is CASSLVTGAGNTIYF. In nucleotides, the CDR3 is TGTGCCAGCAGCTTAGTGACAGGGGCTGGAAACACCATATATTTT.

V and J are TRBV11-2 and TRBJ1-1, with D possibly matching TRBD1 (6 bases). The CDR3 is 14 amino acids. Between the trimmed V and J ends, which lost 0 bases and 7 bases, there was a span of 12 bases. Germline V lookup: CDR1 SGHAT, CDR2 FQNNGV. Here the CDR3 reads CASSLDGGLVEAFF. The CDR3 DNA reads TGTGCCAGCAGCTTAGATGGGGGGCTTGTTGAAGCTTTCTTT.

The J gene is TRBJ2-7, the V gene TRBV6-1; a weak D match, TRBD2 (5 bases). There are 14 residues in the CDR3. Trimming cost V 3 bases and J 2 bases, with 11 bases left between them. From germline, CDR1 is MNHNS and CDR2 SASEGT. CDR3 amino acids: CASSDGLGTYEQYF. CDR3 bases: TGTGCCAGCAGTGACGGACTGGGTACCTACGAGCAGTACTTC.

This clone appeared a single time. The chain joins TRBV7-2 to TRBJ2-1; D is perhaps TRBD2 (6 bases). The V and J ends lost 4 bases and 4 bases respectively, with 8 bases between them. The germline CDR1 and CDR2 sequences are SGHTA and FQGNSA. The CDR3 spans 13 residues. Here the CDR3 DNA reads TGTGCCAGCAGCTCGGGACTTTACAATGAGCAGTTCTTC. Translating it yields CASSSGLYNEQFF.

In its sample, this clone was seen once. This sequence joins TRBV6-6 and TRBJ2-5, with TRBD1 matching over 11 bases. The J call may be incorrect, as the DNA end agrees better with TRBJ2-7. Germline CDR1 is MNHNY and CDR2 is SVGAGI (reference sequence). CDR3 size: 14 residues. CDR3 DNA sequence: TGTGCCAGCAGTTCCGGGACAGGGGGCTACGAGCAGTACTTC. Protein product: CASSSGTGGYEQYF.

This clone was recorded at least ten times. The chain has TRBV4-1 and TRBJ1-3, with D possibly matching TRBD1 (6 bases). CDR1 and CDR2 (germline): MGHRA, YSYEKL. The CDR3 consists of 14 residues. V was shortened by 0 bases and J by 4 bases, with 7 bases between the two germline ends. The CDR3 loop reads CASSQEGTGNTIYF. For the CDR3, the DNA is TGCGCCAGCAGCCAAGAGGGGACAGGAAACACCATATATTTT.

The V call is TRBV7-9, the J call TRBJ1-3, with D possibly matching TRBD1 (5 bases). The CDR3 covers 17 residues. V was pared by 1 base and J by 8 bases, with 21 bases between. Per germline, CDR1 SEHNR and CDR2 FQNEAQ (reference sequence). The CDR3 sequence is CASSLVSGRGSADTIYF. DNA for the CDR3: TGTGCCAGCAGCTTAGTTTCCGGCCGGGGGTCGGCGGACACCATATATTTT. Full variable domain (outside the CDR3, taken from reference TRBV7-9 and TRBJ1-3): DTGVSQNPRHKITKRGQNVTFRCDPISEHNRLYWYRQTLGQGPEFLTYFQNEAQLEKSRLLSDRFSAERPKGSFSTLEIQRTEQGDSAMYLCASSLVSGRGSADTIYFGEGSWLTVV.

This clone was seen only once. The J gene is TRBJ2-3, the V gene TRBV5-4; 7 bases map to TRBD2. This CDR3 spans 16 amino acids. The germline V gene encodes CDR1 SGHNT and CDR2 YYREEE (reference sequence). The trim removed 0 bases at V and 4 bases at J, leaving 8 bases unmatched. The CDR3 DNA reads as TGTGCCAGCAGCTTGGCCTTTGGAGGGAGGGCAGATACGCAGTATTTT. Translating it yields CASSLAFGGRADTQYF.

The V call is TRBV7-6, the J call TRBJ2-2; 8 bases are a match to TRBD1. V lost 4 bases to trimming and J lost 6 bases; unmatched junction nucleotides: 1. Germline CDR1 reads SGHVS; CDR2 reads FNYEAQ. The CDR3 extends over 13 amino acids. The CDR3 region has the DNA TGTGCCAGCAGCTCAGGGGGCTCCGGGGAGCTGTTTTTT. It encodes CASSSGGSGELFF. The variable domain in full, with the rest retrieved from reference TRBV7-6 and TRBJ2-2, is GAGVSQSPRYKVTKRGQDVALRCDPISGHVSLYWYRQALGQGPEFLTYFNYEAQQDKSGLPNDRFSAERPEGSISTLTIQRTEQRDSAMYRCASSSGGSGELFFGEGSRLTVL.

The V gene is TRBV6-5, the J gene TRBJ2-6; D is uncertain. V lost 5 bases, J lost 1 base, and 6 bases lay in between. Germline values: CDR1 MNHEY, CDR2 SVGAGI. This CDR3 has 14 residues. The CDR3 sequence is CASSTNSGANVLTF. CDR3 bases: TGTGCCAGCAGTACCAATTCTGGGGCCAACGTCCTGACTTTC.

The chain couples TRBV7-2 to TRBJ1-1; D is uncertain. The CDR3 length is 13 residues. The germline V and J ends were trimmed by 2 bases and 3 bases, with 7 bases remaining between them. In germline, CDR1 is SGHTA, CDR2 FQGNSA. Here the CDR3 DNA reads TGTGCCAGCAGCTTATTACCTTACACTGAAGCTTTCTTT. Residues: CASSLLPYTEAFF.

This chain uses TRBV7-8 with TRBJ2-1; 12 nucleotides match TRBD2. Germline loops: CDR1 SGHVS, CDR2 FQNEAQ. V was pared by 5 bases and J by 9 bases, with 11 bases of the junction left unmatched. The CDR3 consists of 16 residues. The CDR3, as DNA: TGTGCCAGCAGCAGGGGACTAGCGGGCCTAACTATTGAGCAGTTCTTC. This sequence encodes CASSRGLAGLTIEQFF.

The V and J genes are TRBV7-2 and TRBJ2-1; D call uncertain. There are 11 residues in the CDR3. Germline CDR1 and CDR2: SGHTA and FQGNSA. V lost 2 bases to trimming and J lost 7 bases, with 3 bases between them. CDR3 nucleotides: TGTGCCAGCAGCTTAAGGAATGAGCAGTTCTTC. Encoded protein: CASSLRNEQFF.

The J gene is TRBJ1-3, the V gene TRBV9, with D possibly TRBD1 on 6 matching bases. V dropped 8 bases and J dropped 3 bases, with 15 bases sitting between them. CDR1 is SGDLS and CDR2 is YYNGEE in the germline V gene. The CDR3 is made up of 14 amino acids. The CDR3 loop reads CASSAGDGGNTIYF. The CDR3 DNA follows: TGTGCCAGTTCGGCAGGGGATGGTGGAAACACCATATATTTT.

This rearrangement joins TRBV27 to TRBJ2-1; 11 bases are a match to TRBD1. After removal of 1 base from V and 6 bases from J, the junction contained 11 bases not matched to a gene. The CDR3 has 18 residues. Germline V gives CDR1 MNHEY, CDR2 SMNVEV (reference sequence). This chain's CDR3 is CASSLYGSDRGPGNEQFF. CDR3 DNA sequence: TGTGCCAGCAGTTTATACGGTTCGGACAGGGGGCCCGGCAATGAGCAGTTCTTC.

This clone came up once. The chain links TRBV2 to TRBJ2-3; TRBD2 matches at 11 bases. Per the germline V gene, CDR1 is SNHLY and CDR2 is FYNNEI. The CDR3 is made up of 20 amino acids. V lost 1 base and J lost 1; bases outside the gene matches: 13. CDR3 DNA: TGTGCCAGCAGTGAAGGGACGCGACTAGCGGGGCGTCGTGGCACAGATACGCAGTATTTT. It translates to CASSEGTRLAGRRGTDTQYF.

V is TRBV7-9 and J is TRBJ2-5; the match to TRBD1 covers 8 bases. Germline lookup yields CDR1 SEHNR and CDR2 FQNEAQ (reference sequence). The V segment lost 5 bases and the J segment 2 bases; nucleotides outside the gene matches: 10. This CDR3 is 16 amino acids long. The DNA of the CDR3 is TGTGCCAGCAGCCAAAGACAGGGGTCCATACAAGAGACCCAGTACTTC. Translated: CASSQRQGSIQETQYF.

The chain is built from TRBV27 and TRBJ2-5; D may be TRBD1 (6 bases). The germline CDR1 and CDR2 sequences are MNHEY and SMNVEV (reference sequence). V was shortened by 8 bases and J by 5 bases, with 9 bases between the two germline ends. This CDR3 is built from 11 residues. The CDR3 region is CASGTWETQYF. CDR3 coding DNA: TGTGCCAGCGGGACATGGGAGACCCAGTACTTC.